This T cell receptor beta chain emerged from a study of breast tumors, draining lymph nodes, adjacent tissues. Trimming removed 8 bases at V and 5 bases at J, with 12 bases between. Germline V gene data show CDR1 as MNHNY and CDR2 as SVGAGI (reference sequence). This CDR3 is 12 amino acids long. TCRdb ran MiXCR on the multiplex PCR reads and lists one entry per CDR3 protein. The data hold 150,000 to 200,000 distinct CDR3 sequences, with around 33% observed a single time. Axillary draining lymph nodes of breast cancer patients supplied the node samples. The clonotype comes from a female donor with breast cancer. Some clones in this sample may be carry-over from other donors' samples. The genes are TRBV6-6 and TRBJ2-5; TRBD1 is a possible D gene (6 bases). The sequenced material came from axillary lymph node tissue. This CDR3 is CASQTGWETQYF. Written as DNA, the CDR3 is TGTGCCAGCCAGACAGGATGGGAGACCCAGTACTTC.